These T cell receptor beta chains were read from a single sample in a study of blood T cell repertoires in COVID-19. Assay: immunoSEQ multiplex PCR; the TCRdb copy retains only in-frame clones and omits some. Among roughly 190,000 clones listed, around four fifths were seen once. The sequenced sample was peripheral blood. Receptors were obtained from a woman between 70 and 85 years old with COVID-19, enrolled during active disease. Each CDR3 is given with its conserved first and last residue. Each record gives: clone size, J gene, V gene, D gene, CDR3 DNA, CDR3 protein. The D gene is left open where the match is weak. Rows may omit the clone size; those that give it use once, few, many or a size class.

size: NA
J: TRBJ2-5
V: TRBV10-2
D: NA
DNA: TGCGCCAGCAGTGACTTAGCGCAGCTCCAAGAGACCCAGTACTTC
CDR3: CASSDLAQLQETQYF

size: NA
J: TRBJ1-2
V: TRBV28
D: TRBD1
DNA: TGTGCCAGCGTGTCCTGGCGACAGGGGATTGGCTACACCTTC
CDR3: CASVSWRQGIGYTF

size: once
J: TRBJ2-1
V: TRBV5-4
D: TRBD1
DNA: TGTGCCAGCAGCTTGGAGTCAGGGGGACACAATGAGCAGTTCTTC
CDR3: CASSLESGGHNEQFF

size: NA
J: TRBJ1-3
V: TRBV2
D: NA
DNA: TGTGCCAGCAGGACCAGCGCCTCTGGAAACACCATATATTTT
CDR3: CASRTSASGNTIYF

size: NA
J: TRBJ1-4
V: TRBV5-1
D: NA
DNA: TGCGCCAGCAGCTCGCAGGGGGAAAAACTGTTTTTT
CDR3: CASSSQGEKLFF

size: NA
J: TRBJ1-1
V: TRBV6-1
D: NA
DNA: TGTGCCAGCAGTGAACAGGGTATCACTGAAGCTTTCTTT
CDR3: CASSEQGITEAFF

size: NA
J: TRBJ1-5
V: TRBV6-5
D: NA
DNA: TGTGCCAGCAAGACAAGTTATAGCAATCAGCCCCAGCATTTT
CDR3: CASKTSYSNQPQHF

size: few
J: TRBJ2-3
V: TRBV6-6
D: NA
DNA: TGTGCCAGGGCAAGTAGCGGCACAGATACGCAGTATTTT
CDR3: CARASSGTDTQYF

size: once
J: TRBJ1-5
V: TRBV2
D: NA
DNA: TGTGCCAGCTCGACAGGTTTGGAGTCAAGTCAGCCCCAGCATTTT
CDR3: CASSTGLESSQPQHF

size: NA
J: TRBJ2-3
V: TRBV30
D: NA
DNA: TGTGCCTGGAGTGTACGGGTCCGCACAGATACGCAGTATTTT
CDR3: CAWSVRVRTDTQYF

size: NA
J: TRBJ1-3
V: TRBV2
D: NA
DNA: TGTGCCAGCAGTGAAGGGCAGATACTAGGATCTGGAAACACCATATATTTT
CDR3: CASSEGQILGSGNTIYF

size: NA
J: TRBJ2-1
V: TRBV5-6
D: TRBD1
DNA: TGTGCCAGCAGCTGGGACAGCTACAATGAGCAGTTCTTC
CDR3: CASSWDSYNEQFF

size: once
J: TRBJ1-2
V: TRBV6-5
D: NA
DNA: TGTGCCAGCACCCCCCAGGGGCGGGCTAACTATGGCTACACCTTC
CDR3: CASTPQGRANYGYTF

size: NA
J: TRBJ1-4
V: TRBV19
D: TRBD1
DNA: TGTGCCAGTAGTTCGCGGACAGGGAGCGAAAAACTGTTTTTT
CDR3: CASSSRTGSEKLFF

size: NA
J: TRBJ1-2
V: TRBV6-6
D: TRBD1
DNA: TGTGCCAGCATCGCTCCCGGACAGGGATACTATGGCTACACCTTC
CDR3: CASIAPGQGYYGYTF

size: many
J: TRBJ1-5
V: TRBV2
D: NA
DNA: TGTGCCAGCTGTGATGAGGCACGACCCGGTCAGCCCCAGCATTTT
CDR3: CASCDEARPGQPQHF

size: once
J: TRBJ1-2
V: TRBV6-5
D: NA
DNA: TGTGCCAGCAGTTCCCGGTCCTATGGCTACACCTTC
CDR3: CASSSRSYGYTF

size: NA
J: TRBJ2-3
V: TRBV5-1
D: TRBD2
DNA: TGCGCCAGCAGCTTCGGACTAGCGGGATCCACAGATACGCAGTATTTT
CDR3: CASSFGLAGSTDTQYF

size: NA
J: TRBJ2-1
V: TRBV10-3
D: NA
DNA: TGTGCCATCAGTGACGCGGGCGCCTCCTACAATGAGCAGTTCTTC
CDR3: CAISDAGASYNEQFF

size: NA
J: TRBJ2-5
V: TRBV6-5
D: NA
DNA: TGTGCCAGCAGCGCGTCGGGACTTCAAGAGACCCAGTACTTC
CDR3: CASSASGLQETQYF

size: once
J: TRBJ1-1
V: TRBV2
D: TRBD1
DNA: TGTGCCAGCAGTATGCACAGGGGGCTCGACACTGAAGCTTTCTTT
CDR3: CASSMHRGLDTEAFF

size: few
J: TRBJ1-1
V: TRBV6-5
D: NA
DNA: TGTGCCAGCAGTCAACGCGGGACGGGGAACACTGAAGCTTTCTTT
CDR3: CASSQRGTGNTEAFF

size: NA
J: TRBJ2-2
V: TRBV4-2
D: NA
DNA: TGTGCCAGCAGCCAAGATCCGGGCACCGGGGAGCTGTTTTTT
CDR3: CASSQDPGTGELFF